Below are 8 T cell receptor beta chains sequenced from a single sample in a study of blood T cell repertoires in COVID-19. Method: immunoSEQ multiplex PCR; TCRdb's copy keeps in-frame clones and lacks some. The data contain about 480,000 clones, less than 90% of them singletons. Sequencing was performed on peripheral blood. The source of these receptors is a woman in her 50s with COVID-19, enrolled during active disease.

The V and J genes are TRBV19 and TRBJ2-7; D is perhaps TRBD1 (6 bases). Germline assignment: CDR1 LNHDA and CDR2 SQIVND (reference sequence). The CDR3 runs to 13 residues. V lost 8 bases, J lost 2 bases, and 13 bases lay in between. The CDR3 region is CASGWGPTYEQYF. The CDR3 coding sequence is TGTGCCAGTGGGTGGGGGCCTACCTACGAGCAGTACTTC.

CDR3 in amino acids: CASSEQGFTGELFF. In DNA form, the CDR3 reads TGTGCCAGCAGTGAACAGGGTTTCACCGGGGAGCTGTTTTTT. The chain employs TRBV2 and TRBJ2-2; D possibly corresponds to TRBD1 (5 bases). CDR3 length equals 14 residues. CDR1 SNHLY and CDR2 FYNNEI come from the germline V gene. The V end was cut by 2 bases, the J end by 4 bases, with 8 bases between.

The CDR3 DNA is TGTGCCAGCATCCCCATTCGACCACAGGGGAAGGCTGAAGCTTTCTTT. Translated: CASIPIRPQGKAEAFF. The chain links TRBV27 to TRBJ1-1; 7 bases agree with TRBD1. The CDR3 is 16 amino acids. With 7 bases clipped from V and 6 bases from J, the junction kept 17 bases outside the gene matches. The V gene's germline CDR1 is MNHEY and CDR2 SMNVEV (reference sequence).

The gene calls are TRBV7-3 and TRBJ2-3, with D possibly matching TRBD2 (5 bases). CDR3 length: 13 residues. V lost 3 bases to trimming and J lost 2 bases, with 6 bases between them. Germline V CDR1 and CDR2: SGHTA, FQGTGA. The CDR3, as DNA: TGTGCCAGCAGCTTTGACTACACAGATACGCAGTATTTT. The encoded protein is CASSFDYTDTQYF.

V gene TRBV6-1 combines with J gene TRBJ1-2; perhaps TRBD1 as D (5 bases). Trimming shortened V by 7 bases and J by 2 bases, and 14 bases separated the two germline ends. Germline loops: CDR1 MNHNS, CDR2 SASEGT. The CDR3 extends over 14 amino acids. CDR3 in DNA: TGTGCCAGCAACGACAGAGGACGGAACTATGGCTACACCTTC. Translating gives CASNDRGRNYGYTF.

The J gene is TRBJ1-5, the V gene TRBV4-1; D ambiguous. CDR1 is MGHRA, CDR2 YSYEKL, per germline. Trimming stripped 5 bases from V and 2 bases from J, with 16 bases between. The CDR3 totals 16 residues. CDR3 DNA sequence: TGCGCCAGCAGCATAAATCGGGATACGGGCAATCAGCCCCAGCATTTT. The encoded protein is CASSINRDTGNQPQHF.

This clone showed up just a few times. The chain recombines TRBV7-9 with TRBJ2-2; D is perhaps TRBD1 (5 bases). The CDR3 is 15 amino acids. CDR1 is SEHNR, CDR2 FQNEAQ, per germline (reference sequence). The germline V and J ends were trimmed by 1 base and 4 bases, with 10 bases remaining between them. The DNA for the CDR3 is TGTGCCAGCAGCTTAGTCGAGACAGTCACCGGGGAGCTGTTTTTT. Protein product: CASSLVETVTGELFF. Based on the CDR3 plus reference TRBV7-9 and TRBJ2-2, the full variable domain is DTGVSQNPRHKITKRGQNVTFRCDPISEHNRLYWYRQTLGQGPEFLTYFQNEAQLEKSRLLSDRFSAERPKGSFSTLEIQRTEQGDSAMYLCASSLVETVTGELFFGEGSRLTVL.

J is TRBJ2-1 and V is TRBV5-1, with TRBD2 matching over 8 bases. The germline gives CDR1 SGHRS, CDR2 YFSETQ. The CDR3 is 14 amino acids. Unmatched junction bases numbered 5, after V lost 4 bases and J lost 5 bases. The CDR3 nucleotides are TGCGCCAGCAGCGTGCGGGGGGCCGACAATGAGCAGTTCTTC. Translated, it gives CASSVRGADNEQFF.